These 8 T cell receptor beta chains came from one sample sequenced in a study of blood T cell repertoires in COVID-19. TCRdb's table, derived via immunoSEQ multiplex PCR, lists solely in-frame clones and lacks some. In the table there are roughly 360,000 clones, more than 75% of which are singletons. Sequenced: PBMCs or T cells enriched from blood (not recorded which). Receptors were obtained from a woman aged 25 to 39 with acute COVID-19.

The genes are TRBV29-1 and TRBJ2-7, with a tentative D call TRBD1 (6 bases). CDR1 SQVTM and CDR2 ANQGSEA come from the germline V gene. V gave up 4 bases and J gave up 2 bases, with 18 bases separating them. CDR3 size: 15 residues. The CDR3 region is CSVGGSGANTYEQYF. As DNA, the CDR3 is TGCAGCGTTGGGGGATCAGGGGCTAACACCTACGAGCAGTACTTC.

The CDR3 DNA follows: TGCGCCAGCAGCACCGGGACAGTAAATAATTCACCCCTCCACTTT. Translating it yields CASSTGTVNNSPLHF. The V call is TRBV5-1, the J call TRBJ1-6; 7 positions match TRBD1. The CDR3 length is 15 residues. The J segment lost 5 bases and the V segment lost 4 bases, leaving 6 bases of the junction unmatched. Germline lookup yields CDR1 SGHRS and CDR2 YFSETQ.

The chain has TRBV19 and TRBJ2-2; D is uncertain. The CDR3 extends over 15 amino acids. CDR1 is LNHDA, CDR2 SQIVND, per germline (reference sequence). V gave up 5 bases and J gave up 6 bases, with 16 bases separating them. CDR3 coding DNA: TGTGCCAGTAGTCTTCAAGAGCTGGTTCCCGGGGAGCTGTTTTTT. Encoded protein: CASSLQELVPGELFF.

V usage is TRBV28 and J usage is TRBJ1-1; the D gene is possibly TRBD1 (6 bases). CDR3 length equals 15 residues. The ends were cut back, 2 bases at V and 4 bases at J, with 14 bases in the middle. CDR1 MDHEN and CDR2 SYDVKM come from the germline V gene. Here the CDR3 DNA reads TGTGCCAGCAGTTTAGCAGGGGTCCGGGGCACTGAAGCTTTCTTT. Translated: CASSLAGVRGTEAFF.

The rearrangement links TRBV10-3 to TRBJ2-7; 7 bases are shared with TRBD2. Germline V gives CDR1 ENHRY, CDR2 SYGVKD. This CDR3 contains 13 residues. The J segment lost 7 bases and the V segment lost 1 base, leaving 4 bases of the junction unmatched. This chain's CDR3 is CAISELGSGEQYF. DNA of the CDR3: TGTGCCATCAGTGAGTTAGGTAGCGGGGAGCAGTACTTC.

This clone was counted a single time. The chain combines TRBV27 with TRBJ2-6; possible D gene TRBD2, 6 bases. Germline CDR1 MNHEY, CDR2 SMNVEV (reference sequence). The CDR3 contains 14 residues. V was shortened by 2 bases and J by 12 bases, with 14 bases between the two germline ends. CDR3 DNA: TGTGCCAGCAGTTTAAACGGGAGCCCCCCCGTCCTGACTTTC. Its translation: CASSLNGSPPVLTF.

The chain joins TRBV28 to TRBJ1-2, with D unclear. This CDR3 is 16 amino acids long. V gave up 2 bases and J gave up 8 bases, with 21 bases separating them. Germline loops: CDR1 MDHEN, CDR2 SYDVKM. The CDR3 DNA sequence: TGTGCCAGCAGTTTACACTCAATAGGGTGGCCGGGGGGCTACACCTTC. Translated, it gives CASSLHSIGWPGGYTF.

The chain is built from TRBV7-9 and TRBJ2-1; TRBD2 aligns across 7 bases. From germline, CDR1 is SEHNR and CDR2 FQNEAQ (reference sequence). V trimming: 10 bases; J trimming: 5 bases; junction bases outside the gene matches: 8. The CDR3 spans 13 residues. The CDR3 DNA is TGTGCCACCGGAGGCGGGGGAAACAATGAGCAGTTCTTC. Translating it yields CATGGGGNNEQFF.